The T cell receptor (beta chain) described here comes from a study of shared clonotypes between healthy human individuals. Study summary: Per-donor plates numbered three CD4 naive, three CD4 memory, two CD8 naive and one CD8 memory. Whole-study findings and limits: A few donors held about 5.1% of naive CD4 clonotypes in common.

The V and J ends lost 1 base and 5 bases, in that order; junction bases with no gene match: 3. Looked up from germline, CDR1 is MNHNY and CDR2 is SVGAGI (reference sequence). CDR3 length equals 14 residues. Comment on this clone: As yet, its antigen is unknown.

In the naive CD8 group, cells lacked CD45RO and were positively selected for CCR7, so terminally differentiated effector memory CD45RA+ cells were left out. Profiling relied on immunoSEQ multiplex PCR, and the TCRdb table lists in-frame clones only, not all of them. Of some 630,000 clones listed, about 96% are singletons. This chain joins TRBV6-6 and TRBJ2-3; 7 nucleotides line up with TRBD2. Material: naive CD8+ T cells sorted from blood. The source is a woman aged 25 to 39 in good health. The CDR3 DNA follows: TGTGCCAGCAGTTACTATGGGGGGGTAGATACGCAGTATTTT. Its protein is CASSYYGGVDTQYF.